The 14 T cell receptor beta chains below come from one sample, sequenced in a study of TIL therapy for anti-PD-1-resistant metastatic lung cancer (dated by TCRdb to 2020 to 2023). TCR beta CDR3 regions were amplified from genomic DNA with the immunoSEQ v3 hsTCRB kit using bias-controlled multiplex PCR. The immuneACCESS repertoire file appears here via TCRdb, limited to in-frame rearrangements. These files lack a portion of the clones; in checked studies, under half of the deficit traces to unresolved V genes, and the cause of the others is not known. The sample data list tens of thousands of clones, and over 70% of these were observed just once. In total, the top ten clones hold approximately 2% of the sample. The time point label of this sample denotes: pre-treatment sample, taken before nivolumab and TIL therapy. This specimen was blood, taken at baseline. The receptor set was obtained from a person aged 25 to 80 with non-small cell lung cancer.

This clone was recorded only once. This sequence joins TRBV10-2 and TRBJ1-6, with D maybe TRBD1 (5 bases). The CDR3 consists of 15 residues. Per germline, CDR1 WSHSY and CDR2 SAAADI. The V end lost 2 bases, the J end lost 1 base, and 6 bases lay between the germline ends. CDR3 in DNA: TGCGCCAGCAGTGAGAAGGGGTCCTATAATTCACCCCTCCACTTT. Protein product: CASSEKGSYNSPLHF.

The chain employs TRBV5-1 and TRBJ2-3; D is ambiguous. CDR3 length: 15 residues. The germline CDR1 and CDR2 sequences are SGHRS and YFSETQ. V lost 0 bases and J 2 bases, leaving 10 bases between the germline ends. The CDR3 region is CASSLEAGYTDTQYF. In nucleotides, the CDR3 is TGCGCCAGCAGCTTGGAGGCCGGGTACACAGATACGCAGTATTTT.

The chain combines TRBV5-1 with TRBJ2-3, with D perhaps matching TRBD2 (5 bases). The CDR3 loop spans 16 amino acids. V dropped 0 bases and J dropped 2 bases, with 13 bases sitting between them. The V gene's germline CDR1 is SGHRS and CDR2 YFSETQ. The CDR3 loop is CASSLGKRTFTDTQYF. The DNA of the CDR3 is TGCGCCAGCAGCTTGGGAAAGCGGACCTTCACAGATACGCAGTATTTT. Based on the CDR3 plus reference TRBV5-1 and TRBJ2-3, the full variable domain is KAGVTQTPRYLIKTRGQQVTLSCSPISGHRSVSWYQQTPGQGLQFLFEYFSETQRNKGNFPGRFSGRQFSNSRSEMNVSTLELGDSALYLCASSLGKRTFTDTQYFGPGTRLTVL.

The chain recombines TRBV2 with TRBJ1-1; D call uncertain. Germline lookup yields CDR1 SNHLY and CDR2 FYNNEI. V lost 4 bases and J lost 0, with 6 bases in between. The CDR3 runs to 13 residues. The DNA of the CDR3 is TGTGCCAGCAGTGTCAGCATGAACACTGAAGCTTTCTTT. Its translation: CASSVSMNTEAFF.

This clone occurred a few times. The chain joins TRBV2 to TRBJ2-1, with 15 bases lining up with TRBD2. Trimming at V came to 7 bases and at J to 9 bases, leaving 4 bases not matched to a gene. The CDR3 is made up of 14 amino acids. Per the germline V gene, CDR1 is SNHLY and CDR2 is FYNNEI. CDR3 in DNA: TGTGCCAGCAAATTGGGACTAGCGGGAGGTGAGCAGTTCTTC. This translates into CASKLGLAGGEQFF.

This clone occurred a few times. The chain is built from TRBV6-5 and TRBJ2-7, with D possibly being TRBD2 (6 bases). Germline values: CDR1 MNHEY, CDR2 SVGAGI. CDR3 length equals 15 residues. Trimming shortened V by 6 bases and J by 4 bases, and 19 bases separated the two germline ends. CDR3 DNA: TGTGCCAGCAGCCCAGTCGGAGGGCTGGGGTACGAGCAGTACTTC. As protein: CASSPVGGLGYEQYF.

This clone was seen a few times. The rearrangement links TRBV2 to TRBJ2-1; 8 bases map to TRBD2. J was trimmed by 3 bases and V by 10 bases; bases with no gene match: 5. Looked up from germline, CDR1 is SNHLY and CDR2 is FYNNEI. The length of the CDR3 is 13 residues. CDR3 DNA sequence: TGTGCCACTCGGGGGGGGCACTACAATGAGCAGTTCTTC. Protein product: CATRGGHYNEQFF.

The genes are TRBV3-1 (or the pseudogene TRBV3-2) and TRBJ2-1; TRBD2 matches 14 bases. V was pared by 4 bases and J by 6 bases, with 8 bases of the junction left unmatched. The germline gives CDR1 LGHDT, CDR2 YNNKEL (reference sequence). The CDR3 spans 17 residues. CDR3 DNA sequence: TGTGCCAGCAGCCCTAACCCCGGGACTAGCGGGAGCAATGAGCAGTTCTTC. Its protein is CASSPNPGTSGSNEQFF.

The V call is TRBV5-4, the J call TRBJ2-7; possibly TRBD2 for D (8 bases). The V gene's germline CDR1 is SGHNT and CDR2 YYREEE (reference sequence). Trimming stripped 4 bases from V and 3 bases from J, with 17 bases between. The CDR3 covers 15 residues. CDR3 nucleotides: TGTGCCAGCAGCCGGGACAGCGGGAGTATCTACGAGCAGTACTTC. It translates to CASSRDSGSIYEQYF.

This clone turned up a few times. The gene calls are TRBV30 and TRBJ1-2; TRBD1 matches at 7 bases. Per germline, CDR1 GTSNPN and CDR2 SVGIG (reference sequence). The CDR3 consists of 17 residues. Trimming at V came to 2 bases and at J to 2 bases, leaving 14 bases not matched to a gene. CDR3 in amino acids: CAWSFLLRTGDNYGYTF. The DNA of the CDR3 is TGTGCCTGGAGTTTTCTCCTCCGGACAGGCGACAACTATGGCTACACCTTC.

This sequence joins TRBV5-4 and TRBJ2-5, with TRBD2 matching over 11 bases. There are 17 residues in the CDR3. Germline lookup yields CDR1 SGHNT and CDR2 YYREEE (reference sequence). V was pared by 4 bases and J by 2 bases, with 10 bases of the junction left unmatched. CDR3 nucleotides: TGTGCCAGCAGCGATCGAGGACTAGCGGGCCTACAAGAGACCCAGTACTTC. It specifies CASSDRGLAGLQETQYF.

This clone was recorded once. V usage is TRBV15 and J usage is TRBJ2-1; 9 bases match TRBD2. This CDR3 contains 13 residues. Germline CDR1 LNHNV, CDR2 YYDKDF (reference sequence). V trimming: 0 bases; J trimming: 9 bases; junction bases outside the gene matches: 0. The CDR3 nucleotides read TGTGCCACCAGCAGAGAGACTAGCGGTGAGCAGTTCTTC. It translates to CATSRETSGEQFF.

J is TRBJ1-1 and V is TRBV27, with D possibly being TRBD1 (5 bases). The CDR3 is 12 amino acids. Trimming removed 4 bases from V and 7 bases from J, with 10 bases in between. CDR1 and CDR2 (germline): MNHEY, SMNVEV (reference sequence). The CDR3 nucleotides read TGTGCCAGCAGTTGGAGGGACGGTGAAGCTTTCTTT. Its protein product is CASSWRDGEAFF.

This chain connects TRBV12-3 or TRBV12-4 to TRBJ1-5, with D possibly TRBD1 on 6 matching bases. This CDR3 is built from 13 residues. The V end was cut by 3 bases, the J end by 9 bases, with 12 bases between. CDR3 DNA: TGTGCCAGCAGTTTGACAGGTCGGGGGCCCCAGCATTTT. This sequence encodes CASSLTGRGPQHF.